Each of the 23 T cell receptor beta chains below was sequenced from the same sample in a study of blood T cells in healthy people across ages. A second PCR, run for about 7 to 11 cycles, used a sample-barcoded 5' primer plus a J-beta primer mix. TCRdb re-analysed the 5' RACE reads in MiXCR, keeping a single row per CDR3 protein. Found here are about 970,000 distinct CDR3 sequences, 45% to 60% of them singletons; the top ten hold about a fifth. Material for sequencing was blood. The receptors come from a woman aged 55-70 years in good health.

This sequence joins TRBV7-3 and TRBJ2-6; D unclear. There are 14 residues in the CDR3. V lost 5 bases to trimming and J lost 4 bases, with 9 bases between them. Germline loops: CDR1 SGHTA, CDR2 FQGTGA. CDR3 in amino acids: CASSPNYGANVLTF. In DNA form, the CDR3 reads TGTGCCAGCAGCCCGAATTACGGGGCCAACGTCCTGACTTTC.

This clonotype was seen only a few times. The rearrangement uses TRBV7-8 and TRBJ2-5; D is unclear. The CDR3 loop spans 13 amino acids. Germline V gives CDR1 SGHVS, CDR2 FQNEAQ. Trimming took 10 bases from V and 1 from J, leaving 13 bases between them. CDR3 in DNA: TGTGCCACCTCCGTTGGGGTCCAAGAGACCCAGTACTTC. It codes for CATSVGVQETQYF.

V usage is TRBV28 and J usage is TRBJ2-7; a weak D match, TRBD2 (5 bases). The V gene's germline CDR1 is MDHEN and CDR2 SYDVKM. Trimming took 8 bases from V and 5 from J, leaving 22 bases between them. This CDR3 comprises 15 residues. For the CDR3, the DNA is TGTGCCAGCGGAGGTCCAGGTTGGGTCCATGACGAGCAGTACTTC. Amino acids: CASGGPGWVHDEQYF.

This chain joins TRBV3-1 and TRBJ2-1; TRBD1 agrees at 9 bases. CDR3 length equals 15 residues. V dropped 0 bases and J dropped 7; count of bases not matched to a gene: 4. The germline V gene encodes CDR1 LGHDT and CDR2 YNNKEL (reference sequence). The DNA for the CDR3 is TGTGCCAGCAGCCAAGATGGGACAGGGAGGAATGAGCAGTTCTTC. This sequence encodes CASSQDGTGRNEQFF.

This chain joins TRBV5-1 and TRBJ2-5, with TRBD2 matching 10 bases. The CDR3 extends over 15 amino acids. V shed 3 bases, J shed 4 bases, and the junction held 6 bases outside the gene matches. Germline V lookup: CDR1 SGHRS, CDR2 YFSETQ. The CDR3 loop reads CASSSRTSGTETQYF. The CDR3 coding sequence is TGCGCCAGCAGCTCCCGGACTAGCGGTACAGAGACCCAGTACTTC. The variable domain in full, completed from reference TRBV5-1 and TRBJ2-5, reads KAGVTQTPRYLIKTRGQQVTLSCSPISGHRSVSWYQQTPGQGLQFLFEYFSETQRNKGNFPGRFSGRQFSNSRSEMNVSTLELGDSALYLCASSSRTSGTETQYFGPGTRLLVL.

The chain links TRBV6-2 or TRBV6-3 to TRBJ1-2; tentative D call: TRBD1 (6 bases). The CDR3 runs to 15 residues. CDR1 and CDR2 from the germline V gene are MNHEY and SVGEGT. With 6 bases removed from V and 7 bases from J, the gap between germline ends came to 21 bases. This CDR3 is CASSPAVEGVGGYTF. Written as DNA, the CDR3 is TGTGCCAGCAGCCCCGCGGTGGAGGGGGTTGGTGGCTACACCTTC.

The J gene is TRBJ2-7, the V gene TRBV5-1; 10 bases agree with TRBD2. The CDR3 contains 17 residues. Trimming cost V 0 bases and J 0 bases; bases outside gene matches: 6. Germline CDR1 reads SGHRS; CDR2 reads YFSETQ. In DNA, the CDR3 is TGCGCCAGCAGCTTGGCCTCTAGCGGGAGCATCTCCTACGAGCAGTACTTC. The encoded protein is CASSLASSGSISYEQYF.

This clonotype was observed a few times. This rearrangement joins TRBV29-1 to TRBJ2-7; D possibly matches TRBD1 or TRBD2 (6 bases each). Per germline, CDR1 SQVTM and CDR2 ANQGSEA. The CDR3 loop spans 14 amino acids. The V end lost 5 bases, the J end lost 1 base, and 15 bases lay between the germline ends. In DNA form, the CDR3 reads TGCAGCGTTCTCGGAGGAGGGGGTTCCTACGAGCAGTACTTC. Encoded protein: CSVLGGGGSYEQYF.

This chain uses TRBV18 with TRBJ1-4; D uncertain. The V gene's germline CDR1 is KGHSH and CDR2 LQKENI. The V end lost 3 bases, the J end lost 3 bases, and 11 bases lay between the germline ends. This CDR3 is 15 amino acids long. CDR3 in DNA: TGTGCCAGCTCACCCGTGCAAGGTCCTAATGAAAAACTGTTTTTT. It translates to CASSPVQGPNEKLFF.

J is TRBJ2-2 and V is TRBV5-1, with 9 nucleotides matching TRBD1. Trimming at V came to 4 bases and at J to 1 base, leaving 8 bases not matched to a gene. Looked up from germline, CDR1 is SGHRS and CDR2 is YFSETQ. The CDR3 loop spans 17 amino acids. CDR3 residues: CASSALPGQGNTGELFF. DNA of the CDR3: TGCGCCAGCAGCGCCTTACCGGGACAGGGGAACACCGGGGAGCTGTTTTTT. Supplemented by reference TRBV5-1 and TRBJ2-2, the full variable domain reads KAGVTQTPRYLIKTRGQQVTLSCSPISGHRSVSWYQQTPGQGLQFLFEYFSETQRNKGNFPGRFSGRQFSNSRSEMNVSTLELGDSALYLCASSALPGQGNTGELFFGEGSRLTVL.

J is TRBJ1-4 and V is TRBV4-2; weak D call: TRBD1 (6 bases). Germline lookup yields CDR1 LGHNA and CDR2 YNFKEQ. V was trimmed by 4 bases and J by 8 bases, leaving 20 bases between them. CDR3 length: 16 amino acids. The CDR3 coding sequence is TGTGCCAGCAGCCCTACCGTCGTGGGGGGCGAAGAAAAACTGTTTTTT. Its translation is CASSPTVVGGEEKLFF.

The rearrangement links TRBV6-2 or TRBV6-3 to TRBJ2-5; TRBD1 or TRBD2 may be the D gene (5 bases each). This CDR3 region has 15 residues. Germline CDR1 MNHEY, CDR2 SVGEGT. V lost 5 bases and J lost 2, with 15 bases in between. The CDR3 here is CASSKFRDQQETQYF. CDR3 DNA sequence: TGTGCCAGCAGTAAATTCCGGGACCAACAAGAGACCCAGTACTTC.

This clonotype was picked up many times. This rearrangement joins TRBV6-2 or TRBV6-3 to TRBJ2-3, with 11 bases lining up with TRBD2. CDR1 MNHEY and CDR2 SVGEGT come from the germline V gene. The CDR3 runs to 14 residues. V was pared by 5 bases and J by 5 bases, with 3 bases of the junction left unmatched. This chain's CDR3 is CASSTTSGKDTQYF. CDR3 bases: TGTGCCAGCAGTACGACTAGCGGGAAAGATACGCAGTATTTT.

This rearrangement joins TRBV4-2 to TRBJ2-7; either TRBD1 or TRBD2 may supply D (5 bases each). Germline V CDR1 and CDR2: LGHNA, YNFKEQ. The CDR3 is 17 amino acids. The V end was cut by 0 bases, the J end by 3 bases, with 18 bases between. CDR3 sequence (DNA): TGTGCCAGCAGCCAAGAAAGTGAGGGGCGTTTAAACTACGAGCAGTACTTC. This gives the protein CASSQESEGRLNYEQYF.

This chain links TRBV4-1 with TRBJ2-7, with TRBD2 matching 8 bases. CDR1 and CDR2 (germline): MGHRA, YSYEKL. The CDR3 spans 17 residues. The V and J ends lost 2 bases and 3 bases, in that order; junction bases with no gene match: 12. CDR3 in DNA: TGCGCCAGCAGCCAAATGACTAGCGAAGGACGTGGCTACGAGCAGTACTTC. Protein: CASSQMTSEGRGYEQYF.

The chain links TRBV7-9 to TRBJ2-3; D may be TRBD2 (6 bases). Germline values: CDR1 SEHNR, CDR2 FQNEAQ (reference sequence). The germline V and J ends were trimmed by 3 bases and 2 bases, with 9 bases remaining between them. The CDR3 extends over 14 amino acids. The CDR3 is CASSFAGPTDTQYF. For the CDR3, the DNA is TGTGCCAGCAGCTTCGCGGGGCCCACAGATACGCAGTATTTT.

This clonotype appeared once. V and J are TRBV18 and TRBJ2-1; 7 bases are a match to TRBD2. Germline CDR1 reads KGHSH; CDR2 reads LQKENI. V was clipped by 8 bases and J by 3 bases; unmatched bases: 10. The CDR3 is 15 residues long. The CDR3: CASPKPASGYNEQFF. The DNA for the CDR3 is TGTGCCAGCCCCAAGCCGGCTAGCGGCTACAATGAGCAGTTCTTC.

V gene TRBV4-3 combines with J gene TRBJ2-1; D remains ambiguous. The CDR3 has 15 residues. Germline V lookup: CDR1 LGHNA, CDR2 YSLEER. The V end lost 4 bases, the J end lost 7 bases, and 17 bases lay between the germline ends. CDR3 in amino acids: CASSLLGLKGNEQFF. In DNA form, the CDR3 reads TGCGCCAGCAGCCTCCTGGGGTTGAAAGGGAATGAGCAGTTCTTC.

The chain uses TRBV20-1 and TRBJ2-5; TRBD2 agrees at 7 bases. Germline values: CDR1 DFQATT, CDR2 SNEGSKA (reference sequence). With 0 bases clipped from V and 2 bases from J, the junction kept 6 bases outside the gene matches. CDR3 length equals 15 residues. The CDR3 sequence: CSARDLREGQETQYF. The CDR3 DNA reads as TGCAGTGCTAGAGATCTTAGGGAGGGGCAAGAGACCCAGTACTTC.

The chain uses TRBV7-2 and TRBJ2-1; maybe TRBD2 (5 bases). The CDR3 sequence is 17 residues long. V was shortened by 4 bases and J by 7 bases, with 23 bases between the two germline ends. CDR1 is SGHTA and CDR2 is FQGNSA in the germline V gene. CDR3 sequence (DNA): TGTGCCAGCAGCTCAACGACCGCGGGCCGACCGTGGAATGAGCAGTTCTTC. It yields the protein CASSSTTAGRPWNEQFF.

The gene calls are TRBV2 and TRBJ1-5, with D unclear. Germline V lookup: CDR1 SNHLY, CDR2 FYNNEI. This CDR3 region has 14 residues. V lost 1 base and J 9 bases, leaving 13 bases between the germline ends. The DNA for the CDR3 is TGTGCCAGCAGTGAAGGGCCGGGTGTTCGGCCCCAGCATTTT. Translation gives CASSEGPGVRPQHF.

Ten or more counts support this clonotype. The rearrangement links TRBV10-3 to TRBJ2-7; TRBD1 agrees at 10 bases. V dropped 10 bases and J dropped 7; count of bases not matched to a gene: 4. The CDR3 length is 11 residues. Germline CDR1 reads ENHRY; CDR2 reads SYGVKD. As DNA, the CDR3 is TGTGCCACTGGACAGGGGGGAGAGCAGTACTTC. Translated: CATGQGGEQYF.

J is TRBJ2-4 and V is TRBV7-2; TRBD1 matches at 8 bases. TRBJ2-5 matches the DNA end more closely, so the J call is doubtful. This CDR3 spans 14 amino acids. Germline V lookup: CDR1 SGHTA, CDR2 FQGNSA. CDR3 bases: TGTGCCAGCAGCTTAGTTCAGGGGGCAAAGACCCAGTACTTC. This gives the protein CASSLVQGAKTQYF.